This T cell receptor (beta chain) came from a study of T-cell reconstitution after alpha-beta-depleted transplantation in children. Unique molecular identifiers were incorporated into the prepared TCRbeta library. TCRdb analysed the PCR reads with MiXCR anew, one entry per CDR3 protein. The sample lists some 490,000 distinct CDR3 sequences; around an eighth were seen once. This clonotype was seen at least ten times. The CDR3 extends over 13 amino acids. V lost 0 bases and J 4 bases, leaving 7 bases between the germline ends. Germline V gives CDR1 SGDLS, CDR2 YYNGEE. The chain recombines TRBV9 with TRBJ1-1; no clear D gene. This specimen consisted of PBMCs from the stem cell graft donor, obtained from the stem cell graft. The sequence came from a human donor who donated a stem cell graft to a child with combined immunodeficiency. The CDR3 here is CASSVGGSTEAFF. CDR3 DNA sequence: TGTGCCAGCAGCGTAGGAGGGAGCACTGAAGCTTTCTTT.